The 2 T cell receptor beta chains given below trace back to one sample, sequenced in a study of T-cell reconstitution after alpha-beta-depleted transplantation in children. Unique molecular identifiers tagged the TCRbeta library. TCRdb reanalysed the PCR reads using MiXCR and keeps one entry per CDR3 protein. The sample lists a few hundred thousand distinct CDR3 sequences, over 9% occurring once. The specimen was PBMCs from the stem cell graft donor, collected from the stem cell graft. These receptors originate from a human donor who donated a stem cell graft to a child with acute lymphoblastic leukemia.

This clonotype was found a few times. The J gene is TRBJ1-2, the V gene TRBV4-3; D call uncertain. V was clipped by 0 bases and J by 4 bases, with 24 bases between them. Germline V gene data show CDR1 as LGHNA and CDR2 as YSLEER. The CDR3 has 19 amino acids. The CDR3: CASSQDLFSTLPSSYGYTF. The CDR3 coding sequence is TGCGCCAGCAGCCAAGACCTCTTCTCGACCCTTCCTTCATCCTATGGCTACACCTTC.

The chain has TRBV4-1 and TRBJ1-1; a possible D gene is TRBD1 (6 bases). This CDR3 region has 16 residues. V was cut by 5 bases and J by 0 bases, with 16 bases left in between. The germline gives CDR1 MGHRA, CDR2 YSYEKL. The CDR3 nucleotides read TGCGCCAGCAGCGGCCACAGGGAAGGTTTGAACACTGAAGCTTTCTTT. The encoded protein is CASSGHREGLNTEAFF.